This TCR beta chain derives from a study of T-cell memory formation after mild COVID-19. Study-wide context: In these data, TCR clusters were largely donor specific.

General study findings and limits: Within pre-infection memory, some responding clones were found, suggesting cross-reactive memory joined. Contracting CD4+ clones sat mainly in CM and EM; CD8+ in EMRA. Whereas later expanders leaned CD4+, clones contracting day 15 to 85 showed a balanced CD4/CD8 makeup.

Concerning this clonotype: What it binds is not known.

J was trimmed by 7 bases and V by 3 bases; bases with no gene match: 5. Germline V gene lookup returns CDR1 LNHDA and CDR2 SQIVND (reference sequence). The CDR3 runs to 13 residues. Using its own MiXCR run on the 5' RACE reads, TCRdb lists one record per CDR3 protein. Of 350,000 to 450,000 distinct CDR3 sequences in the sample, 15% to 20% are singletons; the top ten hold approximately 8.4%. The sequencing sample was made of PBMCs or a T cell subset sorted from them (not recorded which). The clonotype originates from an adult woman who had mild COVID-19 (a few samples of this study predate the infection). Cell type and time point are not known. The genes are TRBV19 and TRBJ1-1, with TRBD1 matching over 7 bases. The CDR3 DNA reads TGTGCCAGTAGTATGTACAGGGGTAGTGAAGCTTTCTTT. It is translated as CASSMYRGSEAFF.